This TCR beta chain was recorded in a study of T cell responses to AZD1222 COVID-19 vaccine. Overall study context: Both about-4-week and about-12-week second-dose recipients were combined. Findings and caveats of the study: Most donors were white British and more were female, and clonal diversity was possibly underestimated. Sampling that yielded the repertoires occurred only after the peak T cell response.

Some clones are missing from TCRdb's copy, which holds only in-frame ones; the method was immunoSEQ multiplex PCR. The sample carries about 260,000 clones, 80% to 95% recorded once. The germline gives CDR1 WSHSY, CDR2 SAAADI. The V end was cut by 7 bases, the J end by 4 bases, with 10 bases between. The CDR3 extends over 12 amino acids. In regard to this clone: Its antigen is not identified.

This TCR derives from an adult in good health. Sequenced material: peripheral blood, taken on day 0 of AZD1222 vaccination. This chain joins TRBV10-2 and TRBJ1-2; perhaps TRBD1 as D (5 bases). The CDR3 DNA sequence: TGCGCCAGCACCGACAGCGTCTATGGCTACACCTTC. This translates into CASTDSVYGYTF.